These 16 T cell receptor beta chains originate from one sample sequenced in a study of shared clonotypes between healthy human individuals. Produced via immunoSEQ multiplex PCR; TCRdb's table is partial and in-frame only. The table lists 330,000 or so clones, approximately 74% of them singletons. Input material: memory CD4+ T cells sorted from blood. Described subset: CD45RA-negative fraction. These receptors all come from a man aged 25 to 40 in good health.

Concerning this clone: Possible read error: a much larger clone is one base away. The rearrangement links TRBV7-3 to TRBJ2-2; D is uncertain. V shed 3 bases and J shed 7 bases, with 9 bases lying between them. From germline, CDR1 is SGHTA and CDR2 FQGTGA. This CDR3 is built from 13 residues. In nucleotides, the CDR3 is TGTGCCAGCAGCTTGATGGGGAACGGGGAGCTGTTTTTT. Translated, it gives CASSLMGNGELFF.

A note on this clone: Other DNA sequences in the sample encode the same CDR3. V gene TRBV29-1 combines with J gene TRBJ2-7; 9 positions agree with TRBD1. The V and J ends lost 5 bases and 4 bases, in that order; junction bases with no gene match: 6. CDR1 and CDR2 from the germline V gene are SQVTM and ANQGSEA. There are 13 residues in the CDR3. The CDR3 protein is CSVRGQGRYEQYF. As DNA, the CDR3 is TGCAGCGTTAGGGGACAGGGTAGGTACGAGCAGTACTTC.

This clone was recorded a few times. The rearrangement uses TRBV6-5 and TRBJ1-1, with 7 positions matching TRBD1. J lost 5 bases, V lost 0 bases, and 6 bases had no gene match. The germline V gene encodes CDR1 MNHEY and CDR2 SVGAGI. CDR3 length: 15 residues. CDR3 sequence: CASSYSGGAGTEAFF. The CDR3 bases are TGTGCCAGCAGTTACTCAGGGGGCGCGGGGACTGAAGCTTTCTTT.

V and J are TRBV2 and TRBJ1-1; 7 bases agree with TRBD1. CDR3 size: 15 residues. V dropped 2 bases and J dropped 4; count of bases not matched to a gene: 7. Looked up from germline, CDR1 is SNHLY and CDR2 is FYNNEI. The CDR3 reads CASSETTGRATEAFF. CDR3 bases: TGTGCCAGCAGTGAAACGACAGGGAGGGCCACTGAAGCTTTCTTT.

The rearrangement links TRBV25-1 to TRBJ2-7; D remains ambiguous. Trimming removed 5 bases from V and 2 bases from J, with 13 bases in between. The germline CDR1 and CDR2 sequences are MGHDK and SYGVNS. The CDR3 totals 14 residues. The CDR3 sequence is CASSPDTLAYEQYF. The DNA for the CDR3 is TGTGCCAGCAGTCCCGACACGCTGGCCTACGAGCAGTACTTC.

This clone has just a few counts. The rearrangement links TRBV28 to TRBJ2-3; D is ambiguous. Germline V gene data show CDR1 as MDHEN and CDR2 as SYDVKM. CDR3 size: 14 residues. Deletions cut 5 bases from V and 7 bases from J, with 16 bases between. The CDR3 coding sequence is TGTGCCAGCAGTCCTCTCAGACCTCTTTATACGCAGTATTTT. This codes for CASSPLRPLYTQYF.

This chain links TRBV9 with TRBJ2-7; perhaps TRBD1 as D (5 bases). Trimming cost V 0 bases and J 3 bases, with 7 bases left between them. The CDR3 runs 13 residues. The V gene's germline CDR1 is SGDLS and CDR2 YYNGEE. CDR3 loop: CASSVAQGYEQYF. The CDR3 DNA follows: TGTGCCAGCAGCGTAGCCCAGGGCTACGAGCAGTACTTC.

CDR3 in amino acids: CASSGTTGSGRRNQPQHF. DNA for the CDR3: TGTGCCAGCAGCGGTACGACAGGGTCAGGCCGCCGCAATCAGCCCCAGCATTTT. This chain uses TRBV2 with TRBJ1-5; TRBD1 matches 7 bases. The trim removed 6 bases at V and 2 bases at J, leaving 16 bases unmatched. Germline loops: CDR1 SNHLY, CDR2 FYNNEI. The CDR3 contains 18 residues.

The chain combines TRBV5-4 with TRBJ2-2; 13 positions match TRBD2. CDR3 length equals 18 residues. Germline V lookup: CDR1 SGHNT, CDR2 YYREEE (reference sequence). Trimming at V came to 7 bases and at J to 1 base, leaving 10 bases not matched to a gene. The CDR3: CASALTSGRAGNTGELFF. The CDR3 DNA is TGTGCCAGCGCATTAACTAGCGGGAGGGCCGGGAACACCGGGGAGCTGTTTTTT.

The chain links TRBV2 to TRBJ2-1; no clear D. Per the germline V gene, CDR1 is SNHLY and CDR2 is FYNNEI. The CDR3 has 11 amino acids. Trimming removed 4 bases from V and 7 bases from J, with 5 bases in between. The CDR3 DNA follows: TGTGCCAGCAGTGCGGGTAATGAGCAGTTCTTC. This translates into CASSAGNEQFF.

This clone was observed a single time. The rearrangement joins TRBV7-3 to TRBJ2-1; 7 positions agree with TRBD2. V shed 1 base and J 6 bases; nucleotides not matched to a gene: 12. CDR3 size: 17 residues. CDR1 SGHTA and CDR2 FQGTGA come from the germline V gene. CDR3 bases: TGTGCCAGCAGCTTAAATGGGAGGGCGACTAGCCTCAATGAGCAGTTCTTC. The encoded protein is CASSLNGRATSLNEQFF.

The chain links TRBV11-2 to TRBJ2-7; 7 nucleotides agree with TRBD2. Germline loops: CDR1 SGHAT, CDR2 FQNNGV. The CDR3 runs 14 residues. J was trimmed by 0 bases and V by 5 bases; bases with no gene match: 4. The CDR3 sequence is CASSQLAYSYEQYF. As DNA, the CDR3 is TGTGCCAGCAGCCAACTAGCGTACTCCTACGAGCAGTACTTC.

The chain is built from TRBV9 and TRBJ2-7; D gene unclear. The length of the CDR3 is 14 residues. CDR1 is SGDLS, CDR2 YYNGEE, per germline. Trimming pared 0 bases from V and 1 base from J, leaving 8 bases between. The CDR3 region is CASSVGVVSYEQYF. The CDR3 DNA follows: TGTGCCAGCAGCGTAGGGGTAGTATCCTACGAGCAGTACTTC.

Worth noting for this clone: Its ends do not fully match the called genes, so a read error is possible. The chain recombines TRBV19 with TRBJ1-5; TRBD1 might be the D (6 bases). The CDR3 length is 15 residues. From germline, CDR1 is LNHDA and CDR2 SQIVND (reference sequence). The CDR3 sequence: CASSTGAGQNQPQHF. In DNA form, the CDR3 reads TGTGCCAGCAGTACAGGAGCCGGACAGAATCAGCCCCAGCATTTT.

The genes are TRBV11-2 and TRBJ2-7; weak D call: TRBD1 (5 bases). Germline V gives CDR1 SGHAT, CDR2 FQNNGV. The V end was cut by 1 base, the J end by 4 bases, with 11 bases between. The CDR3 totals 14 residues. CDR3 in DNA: TGTGCCAGCAGCTTAGTTGGCAGGGTTTACGAGCAGTACTTC. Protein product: CASSLVGRVYEQYF.

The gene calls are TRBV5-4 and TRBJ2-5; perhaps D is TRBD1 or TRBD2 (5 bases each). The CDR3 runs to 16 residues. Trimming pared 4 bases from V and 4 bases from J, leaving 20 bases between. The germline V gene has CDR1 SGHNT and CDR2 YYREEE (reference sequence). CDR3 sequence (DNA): TGTGCCAGCAGCCGGGGACCTGCTGGGGTAAGAGAGACCCAGTACTTC. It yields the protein CASSRGPAGVRETQYF.